Following are 15 T cell receptor beta chains from one sample sequenced in a study of blood T cell repertoires in COVID-19. The method was immunoSEQ multiplex PCR; TCRdb's version includes in-frame clones alone and lacks a portion of them. The table has about 190,000 clones, about 82% seen once. The sequenced sample consisted of peripheral blood. The receptors here all came from a woman aged 30 to 39 with acute or convalescent COVID-19.

The CDR3 region has the DNA TGTGCCAGCAGTGAAGCGGGCACCTACACAGATACGCAGTATTTT. As protein: CASSEAGTYTDTQYF. This rearrangement joins TRBV2 to TRBJ2-3; D unresolved. Germline assignment: CDR1 SNHLY and CDR2 FYNNEI. The CDR3 loop spans 15 amino acids. Trimming cost V 0 bases and J 2 bases, with 9 bases left between them.

CDR3 loop: CASSLAAGAFYEQYF. The CDR3 bases are TGCGCCAGCAGCTTGGCGGCGGGTGCGTTCTACGAGCAGTACTTC. The chain employs TRBV5-1 and TRBJ2-7; maybe TRBD2 (5 bases). Germline-derived CDR1 and CDR2 are SGHRS and YFSETQ. The CDR3 totals 15 residues. V lost 0 bases and J 3 bases, leaving 13 bases between the germline ends.

This chain's CDR3 is CAWDRAGGQRTDTQYF. The CDR3, as DNA: TGTGCCTGGGATAGGGCGGGGGGACAACGCACAGATACGCAGTATTTT. The chain combines TRBV30 with TRBJ2-3; 8 bases are shared with TRBD2. J lost 1 base, V lost 5 bases, and 11 bases had no gene match. CDR1 GTSNPN and CDR2 SVGIG come from the germline V gene (reference sequence). This CDR3 has 16 residues.

This chain links TRBV19 with TRBJ2-2; 9 bases agree with TRBD1. The CDR3 is made up of 13 amino acids. J lost 6 bases, V lost 6 bases, and 2 bases had no gene match. Per germline, CDR1 LNHDA and CDR2 SQIVND (reference sequence). The CDR3 here is CASRNRGPGELFF. The DNA of the CDR3 is TGTGCCAGTAGAAACAGGGGGCCCGGGGAGCTGTTTTTT.

The gene calls are TRBV18 and TRBJ2-1; D not resolved. CDR3 length: 12 amino acids. The V and J ends lost 3 bases and 12 bases respectively, with 12 bases between them. CDR1 is KGHSH, CDR2 LQKENI, per germline. Written as DNA, the CDR3 is TGTGCCAGCTCACCCGGTCTGGGCATGCAGTTCTTC. Translating it yields CASSPGLGMQFF.

This sequence joins TRBV29-1 and TRBJ1-2, with 10 positions matching TRBD1. The CDR3 runs to 15 residues. Germline CDR1 SQVTM, CDR2 ANQGSEA. V shed 4 bases, J shed 6 bases, and the junction held 11 bases outside the gene matches. CDR3 sequence: CSVGTGGSWDNGYTF. CDR3 DNA sequence: TGCAGCGTTGGGACAGGGGGGAGTTGGGACAATGGCTACACCTTC.

The J gene is TRBJ2-1, the V gene TRBV6-5; 9 bases are a match to TRBD2. V shed 5 bases, J shed 3 bases, and the junction held 5 bases outside the gene matches. Germline CDR1 and CDR2: MNHEY and SVGAGI. The CDR3 has 15 amino acids. The CDR3 reads CASSTRTSVYNEQFF. CDR3 coding DNA: TGTGCCAGCAGTACCCGGACTAGCGTCTACAATGAGCAGTTCTTC.

V and J are TRBV4-3 and TRBJ1-4; 8 nucleotides match TRBD1. Unmatched junction bases numbered 3, after V lost 0 bases and J lost 6 bases. Looked up from germline, CDR1 is LGHNA and CDR2 is YSLEER. The CDR3 length is 15 residues. The CDR3 nucleotides are TGCGCCAGCAGCCAAGAAGGGACAGGAGATGAAAAACTGTTTTTT. Translation gives CASSQEGTGDEKLFF.

This clone was seen a handful of times. The chain joins TRBV28 to TRBJ1-5; D remains ambiguous. The V and J ends lost 4 bases and 4 bases respectively, with 20 bases between them. This CDR3 has 17 amino acids. CDR1 MDHEN and CDR2 SYDVKM come from the germline V gene. CDR3: CASSSSDGSVPNQPQHF. In DNA, the CDR3 is TGTGCCAGCAGTTCATCTGACGGAAGCGTACCAAATCAGCCCCAGCATTTT.

V gene TRBV30 combines with J gene TRBJ2-1; 14 nucleotides align to TRBD2. With 0 bases clipped from V and 6 bases from J, the junction kept 4 bases outside the gene matches. Germline lookup yields CDR1 GTSNPN and CDR2 SVGIG (reference sequence). CDR3 size: 16 residues. The CDR3 region is CAWSVTGTSGSNEQFF. CDR3 nucleotides: TGTGCCTGGAGTGTCACCGGGACTAGCGGGAGCAATGAGCAGTTCTTC.

The CDR3 sequence is CASSNPIAGAEETQYF. The CDR3 DNA reads TGTGCCAGCAGTAACCCCATAGCGGGGGCCGAAGAGACCCAGTACTTC. The chain couples TRBV6-2 or TRBV6-3 to TRBJ2-5; TRBD2 aligns across 9 bases. Trimming at V came to 5 bases and at J to 3 bases, leaving 10 bases not matched to a gene. The CDR3 covers 16 residues. Per the germline V gene, CDR1 is MNHEY and CDR2 is SVGEGT.

V gene TRBV4-2 combines with J gene TRBJ1-2; 8 nucleotides align to TRBD1. V lost 0 bases, J lost 4 bases, and 4 bases stayed unmatched. Germline lookup yields CDR1 LGHNA and CDR2 YNFKEQ. The CDR3 is 15 residues long. CDR3 coding DNA: TGTGCCAGCAGCCAAGATGACAGGGGAGGCTATGGCTACACCTTC. It codes for CASSQDDRGGYGYTF.

The gene calls are TRBV19 and TRBJ1-6; possibly TRBD1 for D (5 bases). The ends were cut back, 5 bases at V and 9 bases at J, with 14 bases in the middle. The germline CDR1 and CDR2 sequences are LNHDA and SQIVND (reference sequence). The CDR3 loop spans 14 amino acids. The CDR3 sequence is CASSERAGFSPLHF. The CDR3 nucleotides are TGTGCCAGTAGTGAAAGGGCAGGGTTTTCACCCCTCCACTTT.

V and J are TRBV7-9 and TRBJ1-3; 10 bases agree with TRBD1. The CDR3 is 19 amino acids. CDR1 SEHNR and CDR2 FQNEAQ come from the germline V gene (reference sequence). The J segment lost 0 bases and the V segment lost 5 bases, leaving 13 bases of the junction unmatched. The CDR3 here is CASSGPEDRGLSSGNTIYF. DNA of the CDR3: TGTGCCAGCAGCGGCCCCGAGGACAGGGGGTTGAGCTCTGGAAACACCATATATTTT. Variable domain in full (rest from reference TRBV7-9 and TRBJ1-3): DTGVSQNPRHKITKRGQNVTFRCDPISEHNRLYWYRQTLGQGPEFLTYFQNEAQLEKSRLLSDRFSAERPKGSFSTLEIQRTEQGDSAMYLCASSGPEDRGLSSGNTIYFGEGSWLTVV.

V and J are TRBV2 and TRBJ2-1; no clear D. Trimming pared 1 base from V and 9 bases from J, leaving 13 bases between. The CDR3 extends over 14 amino acids. CDR1 and CDR2 (germline): SNHLY, FYNNEI. CDR3 sequence reads: CASSEGVRLAEQFF. The CDR3 region has the DNA TGTGCCAGCAGTGAAGGGGTACGGTTAGCTGAGCAGTTCTTC.